These T cell receptor beta chains were read from a single sample in a study of blood T cells in healthy people across ages. TCRdb itself ran the 5' RACE reads through MiXCR, one entry per CDR3 protein. This sample has roughly 1.9 million distinct CDR3 sequences; 39% occur once, and the top ten carry around 23%. The sequencing sample was made of blood. Source of these receptors: a human donor in good health. The CDR3 runs from the conserved cysteine through the conserved F or W. A D gene is named only where the DNA matches it firmly. For some rows the clone size is stated as once, few or many, or as a class when expanded; others skip it.

>-|14|-|TRBV6-5|TRBJ1-5
TGTGCCAGCAGTTACTCGATTCGGGGGCAGCCCCAGCATTTT
CASSYSIRGQPQHF
>-|12|-|TRBV29-1|TRBJ2-1
TGCAGCACCAGACCCCTGGGGAATGGGCAGTTCTTC
CSTRPLGNGQFF
>few|17|TRBD2|TRBV6-5|TRBJ2-1
TGTGCCAGCAGTTACGGGAGGAGAAGCGGGGGGGCTCATGAGCAGTTCTTC
CASSYGRRSGGAHEQFF
>-|14|-|TRBV7-2|TRBJ2-5
TGTGCCAGCAGCCCCCCCACAAGACAAGAGACCCAGTACTTC
CASSPPTRQETQYF
>few|15|TRBD1|TRBV28|TRBJ1-2
TGTGCCAGCAGTTTATCAGACAGGGGTGGCTATGGCTACACCTTC
CASSLSDRGGYGYTF
>few|15|-|TRBV11-2|TRBJ1-4
TGTGCCAGCAGCCCCTTTGGAGGGGGGGGTGAAAAACTGTTTTTT
CASSPFGGGGEKLFF
>-|15|-|TRBV11-3|TRBJ2-1
TGTGCCAGCACCGGGAGACTGGAGAATTACAATGAGCAGTTCTTC
CASTGRLENYNEQFF
>few|17|-|TRBV7-9|TRBJ1-1
TGTGCCAGCAGCTTTTATAGAAGTCCCGACCCCGGCACTGAAGCTTTCTTT
CASSFYRSPDPGTEAFF
>-|15|-|TRBV7-2|TRBJ1-2
TGTGCCAGCAGCGTGCGACGGGAGAGCTCCTATGGCTACACCTTC
CASSVRRESSYGYTF
>few|15|TRBD2|TRBV7-8|TRBJ2-5
TGTGCCAGCAGCGCCGGGGGGGAGGAGTTGGAGACCCAGTACTTC
CASSAGGEELETQYF
>few|20|TRBD2|TRBV28|TRBJ2-3
TGTGCCAGCAGCCTAAACCCCGGACTAGCGGGGGGTACTAGCACAGATACGCAGTATTTT
CASSLNPGLAGGTSTDTQYF
>many|13|-|TRBV25-1|TRBJ2-5
TGTGCCAGCAAAGCAGCGGCGGGAGAGACCCAGTACTTC
CASKAAAGETQYF
>few|15|-|TRBV5-1|TRBJ1-5
TGCGCCAGCAGCTTGTCTGCAGGGATGGATCAGCCCCAGCATTTT
CASSLSAGMDQPQHF
>many|14|-|TRBV12-3/TRBV12-4|TRBJ2-7
TGTGCCAGCAGTTTAGGTGTCAGGGCATACGAGCAGTACTTC
CASSLGVRAYEQYF
>-|15|-|TRBV4-2|TRBJ2-1
TGTGCCAGCAGCCAAGAGGGACGGGAGAACAATGAGCAGTTCTTC
CASSQEGRENNEQFF
>few|14|-|TRBV7-9|TRBJ2-5
TGTGCCGGCAGCATGCGGGGATTACAAGAGACCCAGTACTTC
CAGSMRGLQETQYF
>many|12|-|TRBV7-2|TRBJ1-5
TGTGCCAGCAGCTCCCTCAATCAGCCCCAGCATTTT
CASSSLNQPQHF
>once|18|-|TRBV10-3|TRBJ2-1
TGTGCCATCAGTAATGGGTGGCAGGACCCAAGCTCCTACAATGAGCAGTTCTTC
CAISNGWQDPSSYNEQFF
>few|13|-|TRBV20-1|TRBJ2-4
TGCAGTGCTAGAGAAGCCTCCAGGGGGGAGCAGTACTTC
CSAREASRGEQYF
>-|17|-|TRBV14|TRBJ2-1
TGTGCCAGCAGCCAAAGGGGGGCACTAACAGACTACAATGAGCAGTTCTTC
CASSQRGALTDYNEQFF
>-|20|-|TRBV5-1|TRBJ1-1
TGCGCCAGCAGCTTGGCCAAGGGAAGGACAGACACTCACATGAACACTGAAGCTTTCTTT
CASSLAKGRTDTHMNTEAFF
>few|15|TRBD1|TRBV5-1|TRBJ2-2
TGCGCCAGCAGCTCCGTAACAGGGGTCCTGCGGGAGCTGTTTTTT
CASSSVTGVLRELFF
>-|14|-|TRBV9|TRBJ1-1
TGTGCCAGCAGCGTTATAGGACTTAACACTGAAGCTTTCTTT
CASSVIGLNTEAFF
>-|15|-|TRBV12-3/TRBV12-4|TRBJ1-3
TGTGCCAGCAGTCCCCTTCGAGGGGCCGGAAACACCATATATTTT
CASSPLRGAGNTIYF
>-|14|-|TRBV28|TRBJ1-2
TGTGCCAGCACCTCGGCAGGGGCTAACTATGGCTACACCTTC
CASTSAGANYGYTF